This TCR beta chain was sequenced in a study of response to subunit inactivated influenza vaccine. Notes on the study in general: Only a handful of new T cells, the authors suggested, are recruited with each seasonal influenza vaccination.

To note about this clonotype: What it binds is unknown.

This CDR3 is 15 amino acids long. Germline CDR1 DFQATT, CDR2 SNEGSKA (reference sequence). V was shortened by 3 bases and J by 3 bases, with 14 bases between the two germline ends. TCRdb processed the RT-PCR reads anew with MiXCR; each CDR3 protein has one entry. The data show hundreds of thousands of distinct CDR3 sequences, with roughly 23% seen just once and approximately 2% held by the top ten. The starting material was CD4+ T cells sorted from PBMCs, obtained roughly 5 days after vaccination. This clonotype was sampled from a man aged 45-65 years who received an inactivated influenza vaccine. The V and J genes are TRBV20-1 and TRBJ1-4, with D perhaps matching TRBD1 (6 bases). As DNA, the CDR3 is TGCAGTGCTAGGGGGTGGGGGCCCGCTAATGAAAAACTGTTTTTT. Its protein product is CSARGWGPANEKLFF.